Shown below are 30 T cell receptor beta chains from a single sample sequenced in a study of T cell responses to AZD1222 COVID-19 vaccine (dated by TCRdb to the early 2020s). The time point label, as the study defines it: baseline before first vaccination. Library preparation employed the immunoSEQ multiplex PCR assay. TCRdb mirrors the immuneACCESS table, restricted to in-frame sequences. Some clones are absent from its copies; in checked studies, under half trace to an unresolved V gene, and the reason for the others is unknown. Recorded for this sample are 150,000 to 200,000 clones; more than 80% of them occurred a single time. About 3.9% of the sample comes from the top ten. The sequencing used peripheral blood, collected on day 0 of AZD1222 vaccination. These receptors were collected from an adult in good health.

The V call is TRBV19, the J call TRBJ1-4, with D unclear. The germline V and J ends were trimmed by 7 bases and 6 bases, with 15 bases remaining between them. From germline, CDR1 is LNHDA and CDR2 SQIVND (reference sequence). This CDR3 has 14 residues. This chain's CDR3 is CASKGRTEDEKLFF. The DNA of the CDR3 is TGTGCCAGTAAGGGCCGGACTGAAGATGAAAAACTGTTTTTT.

The CDR3 DNA reads TGTGCCAGCAGCAAAGTCGGAGACAGGGTAGACGACCATTCCTACAATGAGCAGTTCTTC. Encoded protein: CASSKVGDRVDDHSYNEQFF. The rearrangement joins TRBV21-1 to TRBJ2-1; the table's D call of TRBD1 was not tested on the DNA. TRBV21-1 is a listed pseudogene. The CDR3 spans 20 residues.

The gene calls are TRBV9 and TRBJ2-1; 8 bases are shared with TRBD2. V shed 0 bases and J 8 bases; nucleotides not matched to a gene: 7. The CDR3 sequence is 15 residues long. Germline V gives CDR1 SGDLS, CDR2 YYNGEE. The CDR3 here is CASSVEAGVLDEQFF. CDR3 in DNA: TGTGCCAGCAGCGTAGAAGCGGGAGTCCTGGATGAGCAGTTCTTC. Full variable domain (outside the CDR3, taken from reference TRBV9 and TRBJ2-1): DSGVTQTPKHLITATGQRVTLRCSPRSGDLSVYWYQQSLDQGLQFLIQYYNGEERAKGNILERFSAQQFPDLHSELNLSSLELGDSALYFCASSVEAGVLDEQFFGPGTRLTVL.

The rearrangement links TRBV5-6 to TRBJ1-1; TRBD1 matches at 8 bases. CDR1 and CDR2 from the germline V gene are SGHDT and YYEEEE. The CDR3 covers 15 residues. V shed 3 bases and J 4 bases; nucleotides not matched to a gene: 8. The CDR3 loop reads CASSSLDRGATEAFF. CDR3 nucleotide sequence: TGTGCCAGCAGCTCCCTTGACAGGGGTGCCACTGAAGCTTTCTTT.

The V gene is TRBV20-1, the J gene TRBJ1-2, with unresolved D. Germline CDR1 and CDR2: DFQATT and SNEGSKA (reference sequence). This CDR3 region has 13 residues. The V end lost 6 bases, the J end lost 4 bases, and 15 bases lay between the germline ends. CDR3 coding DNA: TGCAGTGCCAGTGCACCAGTTCCCTATGGCTACACCTTC. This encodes CSASAPVPYGYTF.

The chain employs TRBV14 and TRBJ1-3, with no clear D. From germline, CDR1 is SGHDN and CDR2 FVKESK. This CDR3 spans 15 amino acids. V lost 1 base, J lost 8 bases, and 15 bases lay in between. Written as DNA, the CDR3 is TGTGCCAGCAGCCAAGGTCCCGGGGTTTTGTACACCATATATTTT. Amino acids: CASSQGPGVLYTIYF.

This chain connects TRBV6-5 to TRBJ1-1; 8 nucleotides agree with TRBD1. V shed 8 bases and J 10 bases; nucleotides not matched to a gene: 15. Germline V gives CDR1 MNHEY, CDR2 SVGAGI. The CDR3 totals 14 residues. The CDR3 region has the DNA TGTGCCAGCGACCTACCAACTACAGGGGGGCCAGCTTTCTTT. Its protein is CASDLPTTGGPAFF.

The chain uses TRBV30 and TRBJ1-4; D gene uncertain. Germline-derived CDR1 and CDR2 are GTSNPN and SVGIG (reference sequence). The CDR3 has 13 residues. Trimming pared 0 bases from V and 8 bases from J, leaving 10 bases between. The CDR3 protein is CAWSVKANEKLFF. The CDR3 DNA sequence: TGTGCCTGGAGTGTAAAGGCGAACGAAAAACTGTTTTTT.

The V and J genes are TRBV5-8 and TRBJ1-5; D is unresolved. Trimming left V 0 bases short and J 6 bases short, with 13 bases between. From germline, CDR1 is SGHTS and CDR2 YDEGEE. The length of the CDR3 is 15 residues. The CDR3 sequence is CASSLEGRAAQPQHF. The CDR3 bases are TGTGCCAGCAGCTTGGAGGGTAGGGCCGCTCAGCCCCAGCATTTT.

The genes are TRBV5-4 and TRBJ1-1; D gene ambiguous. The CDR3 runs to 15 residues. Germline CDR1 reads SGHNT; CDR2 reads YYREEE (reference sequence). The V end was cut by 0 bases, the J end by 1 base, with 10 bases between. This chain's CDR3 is CASSLAGYQNTEAFF. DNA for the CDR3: TGTGCCAGCAGCTTGGCGGGGTACCAGAACACTGAAGCTTTCTTT.

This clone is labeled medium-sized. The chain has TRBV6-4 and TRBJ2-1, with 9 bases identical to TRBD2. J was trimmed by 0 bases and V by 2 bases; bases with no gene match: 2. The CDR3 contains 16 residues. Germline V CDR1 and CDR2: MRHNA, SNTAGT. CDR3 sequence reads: CASSDLGLASYNEQFF. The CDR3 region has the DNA TGTGCCAGCAGTGACCTGGGACTAGCCTCCTACAATGAGCAGTTCTTC.

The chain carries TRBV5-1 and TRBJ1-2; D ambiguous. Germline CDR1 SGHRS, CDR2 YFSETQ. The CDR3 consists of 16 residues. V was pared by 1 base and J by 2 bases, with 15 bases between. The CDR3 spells CASSLLVTGSNYGYTF. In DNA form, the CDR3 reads TGCGCCAGCAGCTTGTTGGTGACGGGGTCGAACTATGGCTACACCTTC.

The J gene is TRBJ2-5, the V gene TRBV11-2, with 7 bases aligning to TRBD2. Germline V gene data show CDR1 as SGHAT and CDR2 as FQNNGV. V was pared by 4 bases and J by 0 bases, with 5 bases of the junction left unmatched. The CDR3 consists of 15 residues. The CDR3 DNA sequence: TGTGCCAGCAGCTATACGACTAGCTACCAAGAGACCCAGTACTTC. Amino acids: CASSYTTSYQETQYF.

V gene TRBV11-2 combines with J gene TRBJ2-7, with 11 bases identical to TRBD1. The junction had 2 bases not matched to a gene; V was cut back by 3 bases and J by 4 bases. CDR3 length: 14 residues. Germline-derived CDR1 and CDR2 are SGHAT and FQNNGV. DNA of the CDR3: TGTGCCAGCAGCTTGGGGACAGGGGGATACGAGCAGTACTTC. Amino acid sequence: CASSLGTGGYEQYF. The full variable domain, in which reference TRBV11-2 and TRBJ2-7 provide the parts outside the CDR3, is EAGVAQSPRYKIIEKRQSVAFWCNPISGHATLYWYQQILGQGPKLLIQFQNNGVVDDSQLPKDRFSAERLKGVDSTLKIQPAKLEDSAVYLCASSLGTGGYEQYFGPGTRLTVT.

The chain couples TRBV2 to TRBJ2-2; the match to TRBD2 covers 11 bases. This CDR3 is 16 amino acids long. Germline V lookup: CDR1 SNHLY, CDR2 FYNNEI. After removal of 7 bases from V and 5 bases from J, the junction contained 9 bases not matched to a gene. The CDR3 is CASTSSGGARTGELFF. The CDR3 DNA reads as TGTGCCAGCACGAGTAGCGGGGGGGCACGGACCGGGGAGCTGTTTTTT.

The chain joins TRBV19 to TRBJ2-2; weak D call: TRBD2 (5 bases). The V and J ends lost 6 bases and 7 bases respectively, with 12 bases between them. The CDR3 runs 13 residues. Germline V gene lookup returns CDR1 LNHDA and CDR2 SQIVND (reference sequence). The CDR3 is CASRHTRGGELFF. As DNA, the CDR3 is TGTGCCAGTAGGCACACTCGGGGCGGGGAGCTGTTTTTT.

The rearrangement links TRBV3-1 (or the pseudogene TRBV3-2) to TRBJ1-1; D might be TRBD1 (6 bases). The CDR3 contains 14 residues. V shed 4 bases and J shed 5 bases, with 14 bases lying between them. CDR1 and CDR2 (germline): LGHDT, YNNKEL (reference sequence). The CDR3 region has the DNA TGTGCCAGCAGCCTGATGGACAGTAAGACTGAAGCTTTCTTT. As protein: CASSLMDSKTEAFF.

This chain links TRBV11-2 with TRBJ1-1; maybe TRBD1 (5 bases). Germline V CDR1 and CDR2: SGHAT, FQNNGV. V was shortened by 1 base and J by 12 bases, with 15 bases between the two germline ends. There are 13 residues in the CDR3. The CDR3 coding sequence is TGTGCCAGCAGCTTAGCTTTCGACAGAGGGTCTTTCTTT. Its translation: CASSLAFDRGSFF.

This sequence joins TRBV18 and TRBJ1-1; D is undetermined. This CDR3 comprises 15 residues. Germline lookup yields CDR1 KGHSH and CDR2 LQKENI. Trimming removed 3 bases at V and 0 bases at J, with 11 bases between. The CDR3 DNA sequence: TGTGCCAGCTCACCGAATGGGGAGATGAACACTGAAGCTTTCTTT. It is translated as CASSPNGEMNTEAFF.

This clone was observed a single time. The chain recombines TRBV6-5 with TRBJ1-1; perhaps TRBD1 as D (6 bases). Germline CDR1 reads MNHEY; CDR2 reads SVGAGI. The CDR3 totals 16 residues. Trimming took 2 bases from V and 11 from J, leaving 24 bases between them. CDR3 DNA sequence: TGTGCCAGCAGTTACGGGCGGGGGCCCTATGGGGGTACGGCTTTCTTT. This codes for CASSYGRGPYGGTAFF.

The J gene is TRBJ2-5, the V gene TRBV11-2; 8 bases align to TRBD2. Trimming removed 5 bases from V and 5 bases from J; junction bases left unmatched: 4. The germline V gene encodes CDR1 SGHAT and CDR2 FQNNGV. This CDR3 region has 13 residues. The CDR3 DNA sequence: TGTGCCAGCAGCCCAGCGGGAGTTGAGACCCAGTACTTC. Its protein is CASSPAGVETQYF. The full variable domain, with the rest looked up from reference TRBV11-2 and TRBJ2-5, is EAGVAQSPRYKIIEKRQSVAFWCNPISGHATLYWYQQILGQGPKLLIQFQNNGVVDDSQLPKDRFSAERLKGVDSTLKIQPAKLEDSAVYLCASSPAGVETQYFGPGTRLLVL.

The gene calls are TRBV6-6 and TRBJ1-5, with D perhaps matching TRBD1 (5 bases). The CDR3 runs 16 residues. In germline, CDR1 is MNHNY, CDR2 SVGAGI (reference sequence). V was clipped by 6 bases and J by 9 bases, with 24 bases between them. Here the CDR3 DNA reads TGTGCCAGCAGCCAGTTCCAGGGCCATAGCGTTGGGCCCCAGCATTTT. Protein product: CASSQFQGHSVGPQHF.

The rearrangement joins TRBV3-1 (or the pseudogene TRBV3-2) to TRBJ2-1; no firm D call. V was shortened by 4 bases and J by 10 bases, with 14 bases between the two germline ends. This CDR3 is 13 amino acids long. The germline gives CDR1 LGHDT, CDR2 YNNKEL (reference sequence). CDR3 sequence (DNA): TGTGCCAGCAGCCCAAGGACCCTCAAAGAGCAGTTCTTC. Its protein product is CASSPRTLKEQFF.

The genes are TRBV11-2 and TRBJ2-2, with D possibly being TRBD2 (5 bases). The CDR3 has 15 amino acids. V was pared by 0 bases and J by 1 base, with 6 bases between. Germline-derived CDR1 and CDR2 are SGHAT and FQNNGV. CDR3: CASSLERVNTGELFF. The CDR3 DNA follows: TGTGCCAGCAGCTTAGAGCGGGTGAACACCGGGGAGCTGTTTTTT.

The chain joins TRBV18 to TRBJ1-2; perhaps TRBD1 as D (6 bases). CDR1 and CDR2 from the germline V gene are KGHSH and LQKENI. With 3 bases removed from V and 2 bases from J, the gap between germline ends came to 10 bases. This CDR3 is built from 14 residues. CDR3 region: CASSPRGRNYGYTF. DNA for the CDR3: TGTGCCAGCTCACCGCGGGGGCGGAACTATGGCTACACCTTC.

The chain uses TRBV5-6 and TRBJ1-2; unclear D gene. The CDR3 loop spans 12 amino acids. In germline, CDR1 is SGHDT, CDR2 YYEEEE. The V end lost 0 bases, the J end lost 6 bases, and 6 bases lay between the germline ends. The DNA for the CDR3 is TGTGCCAGCAGCTTGGCAGCGCATGGCTACACCTTC. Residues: CASSLAAHGYTF. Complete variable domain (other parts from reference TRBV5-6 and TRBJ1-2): DAGVTQSPTHLIKTRGQQVTLRCSPKSGHDTVSWYQQALGQGPQFIFQYYEEEERQRGNFPDRFSGHQFPNYSSELNVNALLLGDSALYLCASSLAAHGYTFGSGTRLTVV.

As DNA, the CDR3 is TGTGCCAGCAGCTCTACAGGGGATATAGGCTACACCTTC. Translation: CASSSTGDIGYTF. The chain has TRBV7-9 and TRBJ1-2, with TRBD1 matching over 7 bases. The V and J ends lost 4 bases and 8 bases, in that order; junction bases with no gene match: 7. This CDR3 region has 13 residues. Looked up from germline, CDR1 is SEHNR and CDR2 is FQNEAQ (reference sequence).

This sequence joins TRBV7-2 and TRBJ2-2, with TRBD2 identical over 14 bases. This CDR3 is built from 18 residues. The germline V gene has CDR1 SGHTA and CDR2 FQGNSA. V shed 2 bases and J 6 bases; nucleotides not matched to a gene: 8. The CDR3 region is CASSLKGTSGSGAGELFF. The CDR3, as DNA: TGTGCCAGCAGCTTAAAAGGGACTAGCGGGAGTGGCGCCGGGGAGCTGTTTTTT.

The CDR3 protein is CASSWPSSGELFF. CDR3 nucleotides: TGTGCCAGCAGCTGGCCCTCGTCCGGGGAGCTGTTTTTT. The chain employs TRBV7-2 and TRBJ2-2; D is unclear. Germline V gene sequence: CDR1 SGHTA, CDR2 FQGNSA. V was cut by 4 bases and J by 6 bases, with 9 bases left in between. The CDR3 consists of 13 residues. The whole variable domain, filled in from reference TRBV7-2 and TRBJ2-2, reads GAGVSQSPSNKVTEKGKDVELRCDPISGHTALYWYRQSLGQGLEFLIYFQGNSAPDKSGLPSDRFSAERTGGSVSTLTIQRTQQEDSAVYLCASSWPSSGELFFGEGSRLTVL.

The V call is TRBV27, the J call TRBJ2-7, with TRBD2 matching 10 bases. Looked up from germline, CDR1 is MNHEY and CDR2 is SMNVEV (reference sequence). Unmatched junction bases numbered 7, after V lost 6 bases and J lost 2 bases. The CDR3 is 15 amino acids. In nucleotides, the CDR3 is TGTGCCAGCAGCCTAGCGGGAGTTCGAACCTACGAGCAGTACTTC. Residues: CASSLAGVRTYEQYF.